The 8 T cell receptor beta chains in this list originate from one sample, sequenced in a study of long-term antiretroviral therapy in people with HIV. The run of the v3.0 immunoSEQ assay was at survey level. Sequencing was performed with immunoSEQ multiplex PCR; in TCRdb, only in-frame clones are kept and a portion is missing. The data contain 25,000 to 35,000 clones, 75% to 90% of them singletons. The sequences come from unsorted PBMCs, collected 0.8 years before starting antiretroviral therapy. These receptors originate from a man aged 18 to 29 with HIV.

V is TRBV11-2 and J is TRBJ2-3; D gene ambiguous. Germline-derived CDR1 and CDR2 are SGHAT and FQNNGV. V shed 7 bases and J shed 7 bases, with 21 bases lying between them. The CDR3 spans 15 residues. Written as DNA, the CDR3 is TGTGCCAGCAAAGAGGACCATCCCCCAGAGTATACGCAGTATTTT. This sequence encodes CASKEDHPPEYTQYF.

The rearrangement uses TRBV13 and TRBJ2-6; tentative D call: TRBD1 (5 bases). This CDR3 has 14 amino acids. Trimming took 8 bases from V and 10 from J, leaving 18 bases between them. The germline V gene has CDR1 PRHDT and CDR2 FYEKMQ (reference sequence). CDR3 sequence: CASGALSQANVLTF. CDR3 sequence (DNA): TGTGCCAGCGGGGCTTTGAGTCAGGCGAACGTCCTGACTTTC.

Of note for this clone: The same CDR3 arises from other DNA sequences in this sample as well. The V gene is TRBV18, the J gene TRBJ1-5; D remains unclear. This CDR3 region has 13 residues. Germline assignment: CDR1 KGHSH and CDR2 LQKENI. V dropped 2 bases and J dropped 5 bases, with 7 bases sitting between them. The CDR3 DNA reads TGTGCCAGCTCACCAGGGGTTGATCAGCCCCAGCATTTT. Translated, it gives CASSPGVDQPQHF.

The rearrangement links TRBV6-6 to TRBJ2-5; a possible D gene is TRBD1 (5 bases). CDR1 and CDR2 (germline): MNHNY, SVGAGI (reference sequence). The CDR3 spans 14 residues. The V end was cut by 6 bases, the J end by 10 bases, with 21 bases between. The CDR3 reads CASRTDRAREGQYF. The CDR3 nucleotides read TGTGCCAGCAGGACTGACAGAGCAAGAGAAGGCCAGTACTTC.

The chain combines TRBV4-1 with TRBJ2-2; 12 positions agree with TRBD1. The CDR3 extends over 18 amino acids. Trimming removed 3 bases from V and 5 bases from J; junction bases left unmatched: 10. Germline CDR1 MGHRA, CDR2 YSYEKL. For the CDR3, the DNA is TGCGCCAGCAGCCAGGGGACAGGGGGCCAGAGGGGGACCGGGGAGCTGTTTTTT. Its protein is CASSQGTGGQRGTGELFF.

The chain joins TRBV13 to TRBJ1-2; D ambiguous. Per germline, CDR1 PRHDT and CDR2 FYEKMQ (reference sequence). V lost 8 bases and J 1 base, leaving 5 bases between the germline ends. This CDR3 has 11 amino acids. CDR3 DNA sequence: TGTGCCAGCCGAGTTAACTATGGCTACACCTTC. It encodes CASRVNYGYTF.

The rearrangement joins TRBV13 to TRBJ2-1; perhaps TRBD1 as D (6 bases). The CDR3 is 15 residues long. The V end was cut by 5 bases, the J end by 8 bases, with 19 bases between. Per the germline V gene, CDR1 is PRHDT and CDR2 is FYEKMQ (reference sequence). CDR3 in amino acids: CASSGGQPGVDEQFF. DNA for the CDR3: TGTGCCAGCAGCGGCGGACAGCCGGGTGTCGATGAGCAGTTCTTC. The whole variable domain, filled in from reference TRBV13 and TRBJ2-1, reads AAGVIQSPRHLIKEKRETATLKCYPIPRHDTVYWYQQGPGQDPQFLISFYEKMQSDKGSIPDRFSAQQFSDYHSELNMSSLELGDSALYFCASSGGQPGVDEQFFGPGTRLTVL.

This clone has just a few counts. DNA of the CDR3: TGTGCCAGCAGCGTAGCTAAGGGATACGAGCAGTACTTC. Translated, it gives CASSVAKGYEQYF. V is TRBV9 and J is TRBJ2-7, with no clear D. Germline loops: CDR1 SGDLS, CDR2 YYNGEE. Deletions cut 0 bases from V and 4 bases from J, with 8 bases between. The CDR3 extends over 13 amino acids.